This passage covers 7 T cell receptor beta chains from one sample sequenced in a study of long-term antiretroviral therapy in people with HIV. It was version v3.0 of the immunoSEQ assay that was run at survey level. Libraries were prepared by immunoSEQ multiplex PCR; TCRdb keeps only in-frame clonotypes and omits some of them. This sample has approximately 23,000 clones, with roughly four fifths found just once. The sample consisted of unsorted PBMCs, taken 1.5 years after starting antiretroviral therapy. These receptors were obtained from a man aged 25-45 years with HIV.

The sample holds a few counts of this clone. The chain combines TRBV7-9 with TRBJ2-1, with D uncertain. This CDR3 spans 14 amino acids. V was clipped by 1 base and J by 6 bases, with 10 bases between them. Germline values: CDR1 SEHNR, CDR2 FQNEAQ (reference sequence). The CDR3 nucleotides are TGTGCCAGCAGCTTAGACAGTAGGTTCAATGAGCAGTTCTTC. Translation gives CASSLDSRFNEQFF.

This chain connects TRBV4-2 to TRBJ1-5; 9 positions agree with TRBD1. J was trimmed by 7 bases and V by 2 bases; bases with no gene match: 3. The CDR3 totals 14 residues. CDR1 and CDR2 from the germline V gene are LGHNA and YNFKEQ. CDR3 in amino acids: CASSQWTGVQPQHF. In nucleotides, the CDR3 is TGTGCCAGCAGCCAATGGACAGGGGTCCAGCCCCAGCATTTT.

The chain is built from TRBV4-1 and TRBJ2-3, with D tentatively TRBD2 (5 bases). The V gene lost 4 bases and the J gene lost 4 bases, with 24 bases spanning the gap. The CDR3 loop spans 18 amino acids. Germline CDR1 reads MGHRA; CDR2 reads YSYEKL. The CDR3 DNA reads TGCGCCAGCAGCCCCCTAAACCTAATCCCTAGCTCGTCAGATACGCAGTATTTT. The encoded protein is CASSPLNLIPSSSDTQYF.

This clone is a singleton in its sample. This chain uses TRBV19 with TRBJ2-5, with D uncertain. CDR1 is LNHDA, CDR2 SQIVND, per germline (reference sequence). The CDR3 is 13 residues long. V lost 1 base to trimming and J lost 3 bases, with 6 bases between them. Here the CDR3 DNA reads TGTGCCAGTAGTATAGCACCGGAAGAGACCCAGTACTTC. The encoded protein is CASSIAPEETQYF.

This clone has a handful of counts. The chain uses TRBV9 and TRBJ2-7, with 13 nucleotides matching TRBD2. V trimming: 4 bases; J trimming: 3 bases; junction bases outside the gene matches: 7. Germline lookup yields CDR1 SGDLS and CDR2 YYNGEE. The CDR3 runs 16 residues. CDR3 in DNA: TGTGCCAGCAGCAACACCGGGACTAGCGGGGTCTACGAGCAGTACTTC. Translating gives CASSNTGTSGVYEQYF.

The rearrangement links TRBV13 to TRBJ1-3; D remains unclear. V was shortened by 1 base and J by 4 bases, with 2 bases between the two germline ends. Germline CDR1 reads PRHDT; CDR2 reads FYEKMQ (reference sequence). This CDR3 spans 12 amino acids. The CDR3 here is CASSLDGNTIYF. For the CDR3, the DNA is TGTGCCAGCAGCTTAGACGGAAACACCATATATTTT.

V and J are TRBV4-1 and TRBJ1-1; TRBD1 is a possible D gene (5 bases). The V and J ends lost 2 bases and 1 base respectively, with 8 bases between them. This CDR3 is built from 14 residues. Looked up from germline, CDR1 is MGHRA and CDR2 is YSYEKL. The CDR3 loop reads CASSQRGANTEAFF. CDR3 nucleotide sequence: TGCGCCAGCAGCCAACGAGGGGCGAACACTGAAGCTTTCTTT.